This TCR beta chain was profiled in a study of identical twins. There are many counts of this clonotype. The antigen is not known. Each CDR3 protein is one row after TCRdb ran MiXCR on the 5' RACE reads. The profile shows roughly 280,000 distinct CDR3 sequences, around 9.7% of them singletons. The ends lost 11 bases at V and 3 bases at J; junction bases unmatched: 7. This CDR3 contains 13 residues. The germline V gene encodes CDR1 MGHDK and CDR2 SYGVNS. Study results and limitations: Analyses based on zero insertions could be partly confounded by invariant MAIT and iNKT cells.

This sample also appeared in a second study, on yellow fever vaccine responses in identical twins.

This chain links TRBV25-1 with TRBJ2-7; 10 bases line up with TRBD2. Sequenced input: CD8+ T cells sorted from blood. The source is a woman between 18 and 30 years old in good health. The CDR3 reads CAVRASGSYEQYF. CDR3 in DNA: TGTGCCGTACGGGCTAGCGGGAGCTACGAGCAGTACTTC.